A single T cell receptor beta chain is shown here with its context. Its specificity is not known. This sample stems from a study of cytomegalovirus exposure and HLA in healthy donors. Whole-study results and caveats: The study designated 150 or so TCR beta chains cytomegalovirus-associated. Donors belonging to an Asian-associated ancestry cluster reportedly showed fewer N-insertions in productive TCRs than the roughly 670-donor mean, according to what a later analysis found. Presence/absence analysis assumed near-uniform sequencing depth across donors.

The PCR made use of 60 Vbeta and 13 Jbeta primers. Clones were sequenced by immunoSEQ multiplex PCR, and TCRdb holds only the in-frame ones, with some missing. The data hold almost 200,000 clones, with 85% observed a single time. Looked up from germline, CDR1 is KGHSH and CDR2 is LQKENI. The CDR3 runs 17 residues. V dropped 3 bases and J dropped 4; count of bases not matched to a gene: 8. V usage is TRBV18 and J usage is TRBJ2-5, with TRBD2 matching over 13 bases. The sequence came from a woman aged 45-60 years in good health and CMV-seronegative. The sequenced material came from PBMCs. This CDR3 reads CASSPKGGLAGAETQYF. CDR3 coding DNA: TGTGCCAGCTCACCGAAGGGAGGACTAGCGGGAGCAGAGACCCAGTACTTC.